This is a list of T cell receptor beta chains from one sample in a study of blood T cell repertoires in COVID-19. Only in-frame clones appear in the TCRdb table, and some are missing; sequencing was by immunoSEQ multiplex PCR. The sample shows 220,000 or so clones, around 83% of them seen only once. The sequencing input was PBMCs or T cells enriched from blood (not recorded which). These TCRs come from a woman aged 40 to 50 who had recovered from COVID-19. Each CDR3 is given without its conserved first and last residue.

v_gene	len	j_gene	CDR3aa
TRBV19	11	TRBJ2-7	ASSIDRAYEQY
TRBV28	12	TRBJ2-5	ASSPSGSLETQY
TRBV5-4	15	TRBJ2-1	ASSLGSGAKPTDEQF
TRBV18	12	TRBJ2-2	ASSEGLNTGELF
TRBV28	15	TRBJ2-1	ASSYAGGPVLGNEQF
TRBV5-4	11	TRBJ2-7	ASRFHADYEQY
TRBV6-1	12	TRBJ2-7	ASSERDRPYEQY
TRBV19	12	TRBJ1-1	ASSPRQGATEAF
TRBV24-1	14	TRBJ2-3	ATSDSIAGNEDTQY
TRBV28	14	TRBJ2-2	ASSLAGGMNTGELF
TRBV11-2	12	TRBJ2-1	ASSLGFSSDEQF
TRBV7-8	11	TRBJ2-7	ASSRLAEFHRY
TRBV10-3	11	TRBJ2-5	AISEAGTETQY
TRBV6-5	13	TRBJ2-1	ASRPTSVSNNEQF
TRBV29-1	12	TRBJ2-7	SVEEPARRGEQY
TRBV29-1	12	TRBJ1-1	SAGTDTLNTEAF
TRBV7-3	13	TRBJ1-1	ASSSGQGFDTEAF
TRBV27	16	TRBJ2-1	ASSSRASGSQGGNEQF
TRBV3-1/TRBV3-2	12	TRBJ2-1	ASSRTSGDNEQF
TRBV10-1	14	TRBJ2-2	ASSEQLAGGPGELF
TRBV20-1	9	TRBJ2-1	SVTPGNEQF
TRBV7-8	13	TRBJ2-5	ASRRDRGYQETQY
TRBV9	13	TRBJ2-5	ASSVLGVSQETQY
TRBV19	13	TRBJ2-3	ASSSGTRFTDTQY
TRBV27	15	TRBJ2-6	ASSPQQGRSGANVLT
TRBV11-2	11	TRBJ1-4	ASSTIRQGGQF
TRBV2	12	TRBJ1-1	ASTRRGLGTEAF
TRBV11-2	16	TRBJ2-7	ASSLDPGTSGYTYEQY
TRBV4-1	14	TRBJ2-1	ASSPYPAGGYNEQF
TRBV20-1	9	TRBJ2-7	SAIRSGITG
TRBV27	11	TRBJ1-2	ASSWDRKRGYT
TRBV28	11	TRBJ2-7	ASSPTVTYEQY
TRBV7-6	13	TRBJ2-1	ASRPDRGAYNEQF
TRBV10-3	12	TRBJ2-1	AISDLSFFSEQF
TRBV6-2/TRBV6-3	12	TRBJ1-1	ASSLNRVGTEAF
TRBV6-1	15	TRBJ1-1	ASSAARGDLMNTEAF
TRBV12-3/TRBV12-4	10	TRBJ1-5	ASSYGNQPQH
TRBV10-3	10	TRBJ1-4	AISQGAEALF
TRBV7-2	12	TRBJ2-5	ASSLGMREETQY
TRBV7-9	11	TRBJ1-2	ASSRDSYYGYT
TRBV19	11	TRBJ1-1	ASRLTGTTEAF
TRBV6-5	11	TRBJ1-1	ASGWQQDTEAF
TRBV27	14	TRBJ1-3	ASRSTTGTTGNTIY
TRBV9	13	TRBJ2-1	ASSVADREYYEQF
TRBV3-1/TRBV3-2	9	TRBJ2-2	ATRGPGELF
TRBV7-2	11	TRBJ1-2	ASSLGGRYGYT
TRBV19	13	TRBJ2-3	ASSLWTSDTDTQY
TRBV4-1	14	TRBJ1-2	ASSQRGGDRIGGYT
TRBV28	11	TRBJ2-2	ASSSANTGELF
TRBV28	14	TRBJ2-7	ASSWGQGGKWYEQY
TRBV30	13	TRBJ2-2	AWIWGRADTGELF
TRBV4-3	12	TRBJ2-2	ASSQAGVTGELF